The clone carrying this T cell receptor (beta chain) appeared a few times. Its matching antigen is unknown. These data belong to a study of blood T cells in healthy people across ages. General study points: The fall in TCR beta diversity per million T cells was roughly linear with age. It was not known whether donors were CMV positive (a possible confounder of expanded clonotype changes).

With 5 bases removed from V and 6 bases from J, the gap between germline ends came to 14 bases. The CDR3 contains 14 residues. CDR1 is MDHEN and CDR2 is SYDVKM in the germline V gene. For the second PCR, which ran for about 6 to 11 cycles, a sample-barcoded 5' primer and a J-beta primer mix were used. Using its own MiXCR run on the 5' RACE reads, TCRdb lists one record per CDR3 protein. The data show roughly 680,000 distinct CDR3 sequences, approximately 49% seen once. The clonotype comes from a woman in her sixties in good health. Sequenced input: blood. The chain links TRBV28 to TRBJ2-4; tentatively, D is TRBD1 (5 bases). The CDR3 DNA follows: TGTGCCAGCAGTCCCGACAGATACGGAAACATTCAGTACTTC. This translates into CASSPDRYGNIQYF.